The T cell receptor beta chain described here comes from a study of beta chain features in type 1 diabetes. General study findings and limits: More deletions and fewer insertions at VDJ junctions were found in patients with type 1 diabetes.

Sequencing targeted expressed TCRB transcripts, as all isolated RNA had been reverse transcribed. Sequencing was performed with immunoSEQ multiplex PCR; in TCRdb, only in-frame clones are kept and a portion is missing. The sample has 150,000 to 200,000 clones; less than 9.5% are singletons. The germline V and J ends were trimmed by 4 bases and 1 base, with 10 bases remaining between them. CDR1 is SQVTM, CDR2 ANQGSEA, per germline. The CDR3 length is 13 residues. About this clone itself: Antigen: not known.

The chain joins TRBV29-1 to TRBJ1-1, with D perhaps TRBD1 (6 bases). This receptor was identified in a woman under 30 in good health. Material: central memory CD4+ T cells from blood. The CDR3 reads CSVGHRANTEAFF. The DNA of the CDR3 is TGCAGCGTTGGACACAGGGCGAACACTGAAGCTTTCTTT.